The TCR beta chain described here comes from a study of blood T cell repertoires in COVID-19. Using immunoSEQ multiplex PCR, the repertoire was profiled, and TCRdb retains in-frame clones only, with some absent. Seen here are over 75,000 clones, roughly 82% observed once, and the top ten hold 0.95% to 1.5%. V was clipped by 1 base and J by 3 bases; unmatched bases: 9. Per the germline V gene, CDR1 is LNHNV and CDR2 is YYDKDF (reference sequence). The CDR3 runs to 16 residues. The sequenced sample was peripheral blood. This TCR was recovered from a woman of 80 years or more with acute or convalescent COVID-19. The chain couples TRBV15 to TRBJ2-7; 7 bases agree with TRBD1. CDR3 nucleotides: TGTGCCACCAGCAGAGGTTCGGGGACAGACGTCTACGAGCAGTACTTC. It translates to CATSRGSGTDVYEQYF.